These 11 T cell receptor beta chains originate from one sample sequenced in a study of vaccination effects on CD4 cells after COVID-19. Their antigens are not known. The table came from immunoSEQ multiplex PCR; TCRdb's copy has only in-frame clones and leaves some out. Among under 65,000 clones listed, 75% to 90% were seen once. In the ViraFEST assay, antigen-specific CD4+ clonotypes were identified by expansion after peptide-pool stimulation. Cells that had been cultured for approximately ten days were the source of isolated CD4+ T cells. The material was CD4+ T cells from PBMCs cultured with HCoV-229E spike peptides, obtained before COVID-19 vaccination. The receptors stem from a human donor who received a COVID-19 vaccine.

The chain carries TRBV28 and TRBJ1-4; tentatively, D is TRBD1 (5 bases). Germline V gives CDR1 MDHEN, CDR2 SYDVKM. The CDR3 consists of 14 residues. Deletions cut 3 bases from V and 7 bases from J, with 12 bases between. For the CDR3, the DNA is TGTGCCAGCAGTTTGAACAGAAGGGGTGAAAAACTGTTTTTT. Its translation: CASSLNRRGEKLFF.

This rearrangement joins TRBV5-4 to TRBJ2-1; D remains ambiguous. Deletions cut 3 bases from V and 4 bases from J, with 14 bases between. CDR1 is SGHNT and CDR2 is YYREEE in the germline V gene (reference sequence). CDR3 size: 15 residues. CDR3 residues: CASSSETPNYNEQFF. CDR3 coding DNA: TGTGCCAGCAGCTCCGAGACTCCAAATTACAATGAGCAGTTCTTC.

The CDR3 nucleotides are TGTGCCAGCAGCCTTCGGACCTCAAGCTCTGGAAACACCATATATTTT. Protein: CASSLRTSSSGNTIYF. J is TRBJ1-3 and V is TRBV3-1 (or the pseudogene TRBV3-2); no reliable D call. The CDR3 loop spans 16 amino acids. The V end was cut by 4 bases, the J end by 0 bases, with 13 bases between. Germline V gene sequence: CDR1 LGHDT, CDR2 YNNKEL (reference sequence).

This clone was recorded once. V and J are TRBV29-1 and TRBJ2-1, with D possibly matching TRBD1 (6 bases). The CDR3 runs to 14 residues. Trimming left V 5 bases short and J 6 bases short, with 17 bases between. Looked up from germline, CDR1 is SQVTM and CDR2 is ANQGSEA. Here the CDR3 reads CSVYNRDKINEQFF. CDR3 bases: TGCAGCGTTTACAACCGGGACAAGATCAATGAGCAGTTCTTC.

The rearrangement uses TRBV18 and TRBJ2-5; 11 positions match TRBD1. Losses at the gene ends were 3 bases for V and 3 bases for J; bases not matched to a gene: 6. CDR1 is KGHSH, CDR2 LQKENI, per germline. There are 16 residues in the CDR3. CDR3 in amino acids: CASSPFGQGAEETQYF. The CDR3 DNA is TGTGCCAGCTCACCTTTTGGACAGGGGGCGGAAGAGACCCAGTACTTC.

The chain carries TRBV6-1 and TRBJ2-3; TRBD1 aligns across 7 bases. Germline lookup yields CDR1 MNHNS and CDR2 SASEGT. CDR3 size: 14 residues. V was clipped by 2 bases and J by 5 bases; unmatched bases: 4. The CDR3 spells CASSELAGGDTQYF. The CDR3 region has the DNA TGTGCCAGCAGTGAACTGGCAGGGGGAGATACGCAGTATTTT.

This clone was detected only a few times. The J gene is TRBJ1-1, the V gene TRBV19, with a tentative D call TRBD1 (5 bases). V was pared by 5 bases and J by 5 bases, with 12 bases between. The CDR3 is made up of 13 amino acids. Per the germline V gene, CDR1 is LNHDA and CDR2 is SQIVND (reference sequence). CDR3 loop: CASSVLTGTEAFF. The CDR3 DNA sequence: TGTGCCAGTAGTGTACTTACAGGTACTGAAGCTTTCTTT.

The chain recombines TRBV2 with TRBJ2-5; TRBD2 matches at 9 bases. Germline CDR1 is SNHLY and CDR2 is FYNNEI. J lost 2 bases, V lost 7 bases, and 5 bases had no gene match. The CDR3 length is 14 residues. CDR3 sequence reads: CASTPAGGQETQYF. As DNA, the CDR3 is TGTGCCAGCACTCCAGCGGGGGGACAAGAGACCCAGTACTTC.

The rearrangement uses TRBV6-2 or TRBV6-3 and TRBJ2-2; 9 bases fit TRBD1. The germline CDR1 and CDR2 sequences are MNHEY and SVGEGT. This CDR3 region has 19 residues. Trimming removed 5 bases from V and 0 bases from J; junction bases left unmatched: 13. The CDR3: CASSPAQGARIANTGELFF. CDR3 in DNA: TGTGCCAGCAGTCCAGCACAGGGGGCGCGAATCGCGAACACCGGGGAGCTGTTTTTT.

The gene calls are TRBV9 and TRBJ2-1, with a tentative D call TRBD1 (6 bases). In germline, CDR1 is SGDLS, CDR2 YYNGEE. CDR3 length equals 14 residues. The germline V and J ends were trimmed by 7 bases and 9 bases, with 20 bases remaining between them. The CDR3 DNA is TGTGCCAGCGGGGATTTCTCAGGGGTGGCTGAGCAGTTCTTC. Protein sequence: CASGDFSGVAEQFF.

This clone has just a few counts. The chain carries TRBV24-1 and TRBJ2-2; no clear D. Germline values: CDR1 KGHDR, CDR2 SFDVKD. V shed 5 bases and J shed 8 bases, with 17 bases lying between them. This CDR3 is built from 15 residues. The DNA of the CDR3 is TGTGCCACCAGTGCTTCGACCCATACACGAGGGGAGCTGTTTTTT. Its translation: CATSASTHTRGELFF.